This T cell receptor (beta chain) originates from a study of regulatory T cells in long-lasting Graves disease. Germline values: CDR1 SGDLS, CDR2 YYNGEE. V was shortened by 5 bases and J by 2 bases, with 12 bases between the two germline ends. The CDR3 is 14 amino acids. Specified time point: newly diagnosed GD, antithyroid drugs for less than 3 months. With RNA extracted from PBMCs as input, the TCR library was made. Construction of the TCR beta libraries employed iRepertoire HTBI primers in conjunction with Arm-PCR of CDR3 regions. TCRdb independently ran MiXCR on the multiplex PCR reads; one entry per CDR3 protein. The repertoire consists of 500,000 to 700,000 distinct CDR3 sequences, with roughly 16% occurring once and the leading ten covering 15% to 20%. The same sample was also studied in work on T cells in Graves' hyperthyroidism and ophthalmopathy. In that study: Across 18 months, stable Graves' hyperthyroidism was marked by no progression to ophthalmopathy.

The sample in question was peripheral blood mononuclear cells (PBMCs), obtained at new diagnosis, from a patient treated with antithyroid drugs. V gene TRBV9 combines with J gene TRBJ2-3; tentatively, D is TRBD1 (6 bases). The TCR sequence derives from a woman in her twenties or thirties with Graves disease. Here the CDR3 reads CASRGASYTDTQYF. The CDR3, as DNA: TGTGCCAGCAGGGGGGCCAGTTACACAGATACGCAGTATTTT.